This passage covers 4 T cell receptor beta chains from one sample sequenced in a study of cytomegalovirus exposure and HLA in healthy donors. This PCR relied on a set of 60 Vbeta primers and 13 Jbeta primers. Using immunoSEQ multiplex PCR, the repertoire was profiled, and TCRdb retains in-frame clones only, with some absent. The repertoire holds tens of thousands of clones, 10% seen once, with over 20% in the top ten. Sequencing used PBMCs. Receptor source: a man aged 60-69 years in good health and CMV-seropositive.

V and J are TRBV7-2 and TRBJ2-1; TRBD2 agrees at 10 bases. The V and J ends lost 5 bases and 7 bases, in that order; junction bases with no gene match: 11. Germline CDR1 reads SGHTA; CDR2 reads FQGNSA. The CDR3 loop spans 16 amino acids. CDR3 in DNA: TGTGCCAGCAGCCTCTATGGAGCGGGAGGGCCGAATGAGCAGTTCTTC. It yields the protein CASSLYGAGGPNEQFF.

A few counts support this clone. This same CDR3 is encoded by further DNA sequences in the sample. The genes are TRBV18 and TRBJ1-1; no definite D call. This CDR3 contains 12 residues. With 6 bases removed from V and 8 bases from J, the gap between germline ends came to 13 bases. Per the germline V gene, CDR1 is KGHSH and CDR2 is LQKENI. CDR3 in DNA: TGTGCCAGCTCCCCTACCGAGGGCGAAGCTTTCTTT. Protein sequence: CASSPTEGEAFF.

The J gene is TRBJ2-7, the V gene TRBV2, with 7 bases identical to TRBD2. Trimming cost V 7 bases and J 5 bases; bases outside gene matches: 8. The CDR3 length is 13 residues. The germline V gene has CDR1 SNHLY and CDR2 FYNNEI. In DNA form, the CDR3 reads TGTGCCAGCACCGGGGAACTAGCGAACGAGCAGTACGTC. Its protein product is CASTGELANEQYV.

This clone was observed at least ten times. In DNA, the CDR3 is TGTGCCAGCAGCCCTACTGCGGGACAGGGAAATTCCGGGGAGCTGTTTTTT. Protein: CASSPTAGQGNSGELFF. This chain connects TRBV7-2 to TRBJ2-2; 9 bases agree with TRBD1. CDR1 SGHTA and CDR2 FQGNSA come from the germline V gene. The V gene end was trimmed by 5 bases and the J gene end by 6 bases; junction bases not matched to a gene: 13. The CDR3 contains 17 residues.